This T cell receptor beta chain was captured in a study of blood T cell repertoires in COVID-19. Using immunoSEQ multiplex PCR, the repertoire was profiled, and TCRdb retains in-frame clones only, with some absent. This sample yields 210,000 or so clones, of which approximately 80% are seen a single time; about 4% belongs to the top ten. This TCR derives from a man between 25 and 39 years old with acute COVID-19. Source material: PBMCs or T cells enriched from blood (not recorded which).

The CDR3 sequence: CASSLSSGNTEAFF. In DNA, the CDR3 is TGTGCCAGCAGCTTAAGTAGCGGGAACACTGAAGCTTTCTTT. The J gene is TRBJ1-1, the V gene TRBV7-3; D gene uncertain. Germline V CDR1 and CDR2: SGHTA, FQGTGA. There are 14 residues in the CDR3. Trimming left V 1 base short and J 1 base short, with 7 bases between.